A single sample gave rise to the 25 T cell receptor beta chains below, sequenced in a study of STAT5B mutations in CD4+ large granular lymphocyte leukemia. Assay: immunoSEQ multiplex PCR; the TCRdb copy retains only in-frame clones and omits some. The data contain about 30,000 clones, roughly 70% of them singletons. The sequenced material came from CD4+ T cells from blood buffy coats. Every receptor here comes from a human donor in good health.

This chain connects TRBV5-5 to TRBJ2-2; no firm D call. From germline, CDR1 is SGHKS and CDR2 YYEKEE (reference sequence). Between the trimmed V and J ends, which lost 1 base and 3 bases, there was a span of 4 bases. The CDR3 is 13 amino acids. The CDR3 DNA follows: TGTGCCAGCAGCTTGTTGGACACCGGGGAGCTGTTTTTT. Its translation: CASSLLDTGELFF.

The chain employs TRBV5-1 and TRBJ2-7; TRBD2 agrees at 12 bases. This CDR3 spans 16 amino acids. Germline-derived CDR1 and CDR2 are SGHRS and YFSETQ. V was clipped by 0 bases and J by 5 bases; unmatched bases: 6. The CDR3 here is CASSLGLAGGFDEQYF. The CDR3 coding sequence is TGCGCCAGCAGCTTGGGGCTAGCGGGGGGGTTCGACGAGCAGTACTTC.

V and J are TRBV30 and TRBJ1-1; perhaps TRBD1 as D (5 bases). The CDR3 sequence is 13 residues long. V was shortened by 0 bases and J by 1 base, with 6 bases between the two germline ends. Germline-derived CDR1 and CDR2 are GTSNPN and SVGIG (reference sequence). CDR3 nucleotide sequence: TGTGCCTGGAGTGTCGGGGGGAACACTGAAGCTTTCTTT. Its protein product is CAWSVGGNTEAFF.

The chain links TRBV6-5 to TRBJ1-2; TRBD1 aligns across 11 bases. The CDR3 is 14 residues long. Germline V CDR1 and CDR2: MNHEY, SVGAGI. With V trimmed by 7 bases and J by 7 bases, 8 bases remained unmatched. DNA of the CDR3: TGTGCCAGCACCCAGGACAGGGGGCGCGTTGGCTACACCTTC. Its protein product is CASTQDRGRVGYTF.

The chain is built from TRBV4-1 and TRBJ1-2; the D is unclear. V lost 0 bases and J lost 9, with 11 bases in between. This CDR3 spans 13 amino acids. Germline CDR1 reads MGHRA; CDR2 reads YSYEKL. The CDR3 loop reads CASSQDGSYSYTF. CDR3 in DNA: TGCGCCAGCAGCCAAGATGGCAGTTATAGCTACACCTTC.

This clone came up a few times. DNA for the CDR3: TGTGCCAGCAAAACAGGGCGGTCGGAGAGGTATGGCTACACCTTC. Protein sequence: CASKTGRSERYGYTF. The V gene is TRBV28, the J gene TRBJ1-2, with TRBD1 as a possible D gene (6 bases). Germline V gives CDR1 MDHEN, CDR2 SYDVKM. The CDR3 contains 15 residues. Between the trimmed V and J ends, which lost 7 bases and 5 bases, there was a span of 20 bases.

J is TRBJ2-2 and V is TRBV19, with D perhaps matching TRBD2 (7 bases). The germline V gene encodes CDR1 LNHDA and CDR2 SQIVND (reference sequence). This CDR3 has 16 residues. V lost 5 bases, J lost 0 bases, and 13 bases lay in between. CDR3 amino acids: CASSLWGGTNTGELFF. The DNA of the CDR3 is TGTGCCAGTAGTCTCTGGGGGGGCACGAACACCGGGGAGCTGTTTTTT.

This chain uses TRBV10-1 with TRBJ2-1; TRBD1 might be the D (5 bases). CDR1 and CDR2 (germline): WNHNN, SYGVQD (reference sequence). This CDR3 contains 16 residues. V was pared by 2 bases and J by 4 bases, with 15 bases between. The CDR3 nucleotides are TGCGCCAGCAGTGAGGGTAGGAAGGGGAAATACAATGAGCAGTTCTTC. Protein product: CASSEGRKGKYNEQFF.

This chain connects TRBV5-4 to TRBJ2-1; 7 nucleotides align to TRBD2. Germline V gene sequence: CDR1 SGHNT, CDR2 YYREEE (reference sequence). This CDR3 region has 17 residues. The J segment lost 8 bases and the V segment lost 4 bases, leaving 18 bases of the junction unmatched. The CDR3, as DNA: TGTGCCAGCAGCGCCGATCTCGGTCGGGGGAGGGAACATGAGCAGTTCTTC. Encoded protein: CASSADLGRGREHEQFF.

V and J are TRBV27 and TRBJ1-4; 8 bases align to TRBD1. From germline, CDR1 is MNHEY and CDR2 SMNVEV (reference sequence). V dropped 7 bases and J dropped 3; count of bases not matched to a gene: 4. The CDR3 loop spans 14 amino acids. CDR3 loop: CASTRQGSNEKLFF. CDR3 sequence (DNA): TGTGCCAGCACTCGACAGGGGTCTAATGAAAAACTGTTTTTT.

The V gene is TRBV7-2, the J gene TRBJ2-5, with 8 bases lining up with TRBD2. The CDR3 has 17 residues. CDR1 is SGHTA and CDR2 is FQGNSA in the germline V gene. V shed 1 base, J shed 2 bases, and the junction held 9 bases outside the gene matches. CDR3 DNA sequence: TGTGCCAGCAGCTTAGTGGGGATGGCGGGGGGTCAAGAGACCCAGTACTTC. Residues: CASSLVGMAGGQETQYF.

The chain joins TRBV11-1 to TRBJ2-3; 16 positions agree with TRBD2. The CDR3 has 16 residues. The germline CDR1 and CDR2 sequences are SGHAT and FQDESV (reference sequence). V lost 5 bases, J lost 14 bases, and 13 bases stayed unmatched. The CDR3 sequence: CASSPGTSGGDSMLYF. The CDR3 bases are TGTGCCAGCAGCCCCGGGACTAGCGGGGGGGATTCTATGCTGTATTTT.

This clone was recorded only once. The chain is built from TRBV27 and TRBJ1-4; 10 nucleotides agree with TRBD1. The CDR3 is 16 amino acids. J was trimmed by 5 bases and V by 6 bases; bases with no gene match: 9. Germline CDR1 reads MNHEY; CDR2 reads SMNVEV (reference sequence). The DNA for the CDR3 is TGTGCCAGCAGGCCCTGGACAGGGGGAGCCAATGAAAAACTGTTTTTT. Translation gives CASRPWTGGANEKLFF. Complete variable domain (other parts from reference TRBV27 and TRBJ1-4): EAQVTQNPRYLITVTGKKLTVTCSQNMNHEYMSWYRQDPGLGLRQIYYSMNVEVTDKGDVPEGYKVSRKEKRNFPLILESPSPNQTSLYFCASRPWTGGANEKLFFGSGTQLSVL.

The rearrangement uses TRBV2 and TRBJ1-6, with TRBD1 matching over 8 bases. Germline-derived CDR1 and CDR2 are SNHLY and FYNNEI. Trimming at V came to 9 bases and at J to 9 bases, leaving 10 bases not matched to a gene. The CDR3 loop spans 14 amino acids. The CDR3 bases are TGTGCCAGTATGTTTCAGGGGGCAAGTTCACCCCTCCACTTT. It translates to CASMFQGASSPLHF.

There are a few counts of this clone. This chain connects TRBV28 to TRBJ1-3; the D gene is possibly TRBD1 (5 bases). Germline V gene lookup returns CDR1 MDHEN and CDR2 SYDVKM. This CDR3 has 16 residues. Trimming removed 5 bases at V and 4 bases at J, with 18 bases between. The CDR3 DNA reads TGTGCCAGCAGTCCTCCCGGGGGAGAGGGCGGAAACACCATATATTTT. This encodes CASSPPGGEGGNTIYF.

The rearrangement uses TRBV28 and TRBJ1-3; tentative D call: TRBD1 (6 bases). Trimming pared 7 bases from V and 3 bases from J, leaving 25 bases between. The CDR3 totals 18 residues. Per germline, CDR1 MDHEN and CDR2 SYDVKM. The CDR3 DNA reads as TGTGCCAGCACCACCCTGGGCGGGGGGGCTTATGGTGGAAACACCATATATTTT. Its protein product is CASTTLGGGAYGGNTIYF.

This chain joins TRBV7-9 and TRBJ1-4; D gene uncertain. This CDR3 spans 17 amino acids. Germline V lookup: CDR1 SEHNR, CDR2 FQNEAQ (reference sequence). V was trimmed by 2 bases and J by 0 bases, leaving 13 bases between them. CDR3 sequence reads: CASSLRPKGATNEKLFF. The CDR3 DNA follows: TGTGCCAGCAGCTTAAGGCCCAAGGGAGCAACTAATGAAAAACTGTTTTTT. Complete variable domain (other parts from reference TRBV7-9 and TRBJ1-4): DTGVSQNPRHKITKRGQNVTFRCDPISEHNRLYWYRQTLGQGPEFLTYFQNEAQLEKSRLLSDRFSAERPKGSFSTLEIQRTEQGDSAMYLCASSLRPKGATNEKLFFGSGTQLSVL.

The chain recombines TRBV5-5 with TRBJ2-4; no clear D gene. The V and J ends lost 0 bases and 8 bases respectively, with 9 bases between them. CDR3 length: 13 amino acids. The germline V gene encodes CDR1 SGHKS and CDR2 YYEKEE (reference sequence). As DNA, the CDR3 is TGTGCCAGCAGCTTGGACAATAGTGACATTCAGTACTTC. Amino acid sequence: CASSLDNSDIQYF.

This chain connects TRBV6-1 to TRBJ2-5, with TRBD2 matching 9 bases. CDR3 length: 16 residues. Germline CDR1 is MNHNS and CDR2 is SASEGT. Losses at the gene ends were 1 base for V and 2 bases for J; bases not matched to a gene: 5. The CDR3 reads CASSEVAGGRQETQYF. CDR3 nucleotide sequence: TGTGCCAGCAGTGAAGTGGCGGGGGGGCGTCAAGAGACCCAGTACTTC.

This chain uses TRBV19 with TRBJ1-6; TRBD1 might be the D (6 bases). Between the trimmed V and J ends, which lost 5 bases and 1 base, there was a span of 12 bases. The CDR3 runs 16 residues. CDR1 is LNHDA and CDR2 is SQIVND in the germline V gene (reference sequence). In DNA form, the CDR3 reads TGTGCCAGTAGTGTCCAACAGGGTTCCTATAATTCACCCCTCCACTTT. It is translated as CASSVQQGSYNSPLHF.

This chain connects TRBV4-2 to TRBJ1-1; perhaps TRBD1 as D (5 bases). Germline V gene lookup returns CDR1 LGHNA and CDR2 YNFKEQ. V shed 3 bases and J shed 4 bases, with 15 bases lying between them. The CDR3 extends over 15 amino acids. CDR3 sequence (DNA): TGTGCCAGCAGCCACGTGGAAGTGAGGGGCACTGAAGCTTTCTTT. Translating gives CASSHVEVRGTEAFF.

The chain has TRBV18 and TRBJ2-7, with D perhaps given as TRBD1 or TRBD2 (6 bases each). There are 13 residues in the CDR3. Trimming left V 1 base short and J 6 bases short, with 10 bases between. Germline CDR1 is KGHSH and CDR2 is LQKENI. CDR3 sequence: CASSPQGGLEQYF. In nucleotides, the CDR3 is TGTGCCAGCTCACCACAGGGGGGTCTCGAGCAGTACTTC.

The rearrangement joins TRBV9 to TRBJ1-5, with D uncertain. V was cut by 3 bases and J by 0 bases, with 16 bases left in between. The CDR3 sequence is 17 residues long. CDR1 SGDLS and CDR2 YYNGEE come from the germline V gene. In DNA form, the CDR3 reads TGTGCCAGCAGCGCCGGGTCTAATTCTTATAGCAATCAGCCCCAGCATTTT. Residues: CASSAGSNSYSNQPQHF.

The genes are TRBV10-3 and TRBJ1-1; TRBD1 matches 9 bases. Germline V gives CDR1 ENHRY, CDR2 SYGVKD. The CDR3 has 14 residues. V gave up 6 bases and J gave up 1 base; unmatched junction bases: 3. The CDR3 nucleotides read TGTGCCATCAGCTCGGACAGGGGGAACACTGAAGCTTTCTTT. This sequence encodes CAISSDRGNTEAFF.

This chain uses TRBV4-1 with TRBJ1-3; D gene uncertain. The CDR3 has 16 residues. Germline loops: CDR1 MGHRA, CDR2 YSYEKL. Trimming shortened V by 3 bases and J by 7 bases, and 19 bases separated the two germline ends. The CDR3 spells CASSHSRERDGNTIYF. CDR3 DNA sequence: TGCGCCAGCAGCCATAGCCGGGAGAGAGATGGGAACACCATATATTTT.